This T cell receptor (beta chain) stems from a study of control samples from healthy donors and cancer patients. CDR1 is MNHEY and CDR2 is SVGEGT in the germline V gene. The CDR3 is 13 residues long. The V end was cut by 5 bases, the J end by 0 bases, with 5 bases between. The repertoire was sequenced with immunoSEQ multiplex PCR; TCRdb's copy has only in-frame clones and lacks some. The sample includes more than 95,000 clones, 83% seen only once; the top ten take over 10%. The material sequenced was blood. The sequence was collected from a woman aged 45-60 years in good health. The chain employs TRBV6-2 or TRBV6-3 and TRBJ1-5; tentatively, D is TRBD1 (5 bases). The CDR3 sequence: CASSDSSNQPQHF. Written as DNA, the CDR3 is TGTGCCAGCAGTGACAGTAGCAATCAGCCCCAGCATTTT.